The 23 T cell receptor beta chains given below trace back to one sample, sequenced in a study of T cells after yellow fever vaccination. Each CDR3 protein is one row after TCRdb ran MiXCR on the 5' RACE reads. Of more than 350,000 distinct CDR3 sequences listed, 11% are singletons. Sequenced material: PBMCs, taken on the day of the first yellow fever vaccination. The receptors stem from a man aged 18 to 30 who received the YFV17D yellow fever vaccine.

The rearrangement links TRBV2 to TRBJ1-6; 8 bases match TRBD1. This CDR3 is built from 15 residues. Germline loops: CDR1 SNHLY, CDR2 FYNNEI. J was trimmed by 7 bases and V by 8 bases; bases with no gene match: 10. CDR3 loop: CASLVQGAVNSPLHF. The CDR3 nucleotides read TGTGCCAGCCTCGTTCAGGGGGCGGTCAATTCACCCCTCCACTTT.

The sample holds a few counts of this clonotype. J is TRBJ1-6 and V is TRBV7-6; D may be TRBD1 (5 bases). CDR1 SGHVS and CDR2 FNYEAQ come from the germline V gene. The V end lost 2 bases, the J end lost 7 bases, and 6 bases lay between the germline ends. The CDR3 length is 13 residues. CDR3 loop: CASSLRTNSPLHF. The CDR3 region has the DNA TGTGCCAGCAGCTTACGGACAAATTCACCCCTCCACTTT.

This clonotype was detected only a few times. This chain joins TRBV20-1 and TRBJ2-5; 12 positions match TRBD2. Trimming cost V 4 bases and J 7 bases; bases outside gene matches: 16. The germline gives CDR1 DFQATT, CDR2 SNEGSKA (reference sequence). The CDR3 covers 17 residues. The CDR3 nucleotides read TGCAGTGCTAACGGGCCCGTGGGACTAGCGGGCCTTACGACCCAGTACTTC. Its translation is CSANGPVGLAGLTTQYF.

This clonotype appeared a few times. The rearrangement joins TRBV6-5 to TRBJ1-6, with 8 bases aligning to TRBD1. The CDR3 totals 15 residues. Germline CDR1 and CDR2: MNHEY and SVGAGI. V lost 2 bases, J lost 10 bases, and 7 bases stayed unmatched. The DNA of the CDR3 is TGTGCCAGCAGTTACGTTGACAGGGGTCGGTCACCCCTCCACTTT. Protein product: CASSYVDRGRSPLHF.

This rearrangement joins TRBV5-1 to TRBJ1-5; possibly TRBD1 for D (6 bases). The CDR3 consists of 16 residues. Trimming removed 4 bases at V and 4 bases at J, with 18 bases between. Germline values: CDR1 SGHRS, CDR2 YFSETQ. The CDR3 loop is CASSGRDRSRNQPQHF. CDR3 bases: TGCGCCAGCAGCGGGAGAGACAGGAGTCGTAATCAGCCCCAGCATTTT.

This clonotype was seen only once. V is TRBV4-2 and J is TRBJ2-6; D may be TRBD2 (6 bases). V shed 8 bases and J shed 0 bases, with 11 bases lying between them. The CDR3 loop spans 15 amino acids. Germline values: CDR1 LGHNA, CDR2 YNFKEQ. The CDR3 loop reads CASQDSGSGANVLTF. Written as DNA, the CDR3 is TGTGCCAGCCAAGATAGCGGCTCTGGGGCCAACGTCCTGACTTTC.

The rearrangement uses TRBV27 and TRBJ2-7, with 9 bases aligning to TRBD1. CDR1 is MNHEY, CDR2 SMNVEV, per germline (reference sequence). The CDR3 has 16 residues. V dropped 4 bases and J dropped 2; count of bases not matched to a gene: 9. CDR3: CASSSNIQGAPYEQYF. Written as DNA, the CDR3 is TGTGCCAGCAGTTCGAACATACAGGGGGCTCCCTACGAGCAGTACTTC.

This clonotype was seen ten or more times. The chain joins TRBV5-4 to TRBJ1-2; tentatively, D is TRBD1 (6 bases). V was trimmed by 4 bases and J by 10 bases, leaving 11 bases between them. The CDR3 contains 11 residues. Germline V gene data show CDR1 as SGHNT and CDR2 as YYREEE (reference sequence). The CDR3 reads CASSATGYYTF. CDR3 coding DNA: TGTGCCAGCAGCGCCACAGGGTACTACACCTTC.

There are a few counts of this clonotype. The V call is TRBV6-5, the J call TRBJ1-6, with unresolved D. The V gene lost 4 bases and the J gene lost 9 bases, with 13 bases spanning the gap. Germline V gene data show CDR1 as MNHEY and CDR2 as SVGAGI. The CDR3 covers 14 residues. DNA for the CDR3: TGTGCCAGCAGTTGGGCAGGCCGCCCTTCACCCCTCCACTTT. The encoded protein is CASSWAGRPSPLHF.

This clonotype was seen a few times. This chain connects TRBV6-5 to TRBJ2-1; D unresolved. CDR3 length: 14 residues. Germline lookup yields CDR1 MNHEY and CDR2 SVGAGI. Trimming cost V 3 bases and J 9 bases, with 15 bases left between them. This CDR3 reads CASSYGNVGGEQFF. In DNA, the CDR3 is TGTGCCAGCAGTTATGGTAACGTGGGCGGTGAGCAGTTCTTC.

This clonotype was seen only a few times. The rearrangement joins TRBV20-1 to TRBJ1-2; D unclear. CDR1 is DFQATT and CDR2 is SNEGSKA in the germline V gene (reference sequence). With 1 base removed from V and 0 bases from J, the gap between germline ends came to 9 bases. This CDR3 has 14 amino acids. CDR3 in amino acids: CSARAEGTNYGYTF. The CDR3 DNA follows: TGCAGTGCTAGAGCGGAAGGGACTAACTATGGCTACACCTTC.

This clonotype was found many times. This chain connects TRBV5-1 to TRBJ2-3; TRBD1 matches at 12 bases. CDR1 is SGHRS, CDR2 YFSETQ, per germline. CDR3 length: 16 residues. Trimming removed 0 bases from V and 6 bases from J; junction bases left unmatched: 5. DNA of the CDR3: TGCGCCAGCAGCTTGGCCCGGGACAGGGGGCACGATACGCAGTATTTT. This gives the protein CASSLARDRGHDTQYF.

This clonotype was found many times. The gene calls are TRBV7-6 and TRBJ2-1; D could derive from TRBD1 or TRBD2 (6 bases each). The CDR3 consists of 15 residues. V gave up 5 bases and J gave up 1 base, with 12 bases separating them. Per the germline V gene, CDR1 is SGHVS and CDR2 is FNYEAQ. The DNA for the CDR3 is TGTGCCAGCAGCCCAGGAGGGGGGTCCTACAATGAGCAGTTCTTC. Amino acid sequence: CASSPGGGSYNEQFF.

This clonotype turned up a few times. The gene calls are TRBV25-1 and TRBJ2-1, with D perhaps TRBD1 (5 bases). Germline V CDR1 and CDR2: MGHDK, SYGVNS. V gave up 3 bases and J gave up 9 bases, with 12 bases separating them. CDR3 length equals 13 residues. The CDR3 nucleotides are TGTGCCAGCAGTGATTCCAGGGCGGTTGAGCAGTTCTTC. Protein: CASSDSRAVEQFF. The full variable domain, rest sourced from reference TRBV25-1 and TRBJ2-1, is EADIYQTPRYLVIGTGKKITLECSQTMGHDKMYWYQQDPGMELHLIHYSYGVNSTEKGDLSSESTVSRIRTEHFPLTLESARPSHTSQYLCASSDSRAVEQFFGPGTRLTVL.

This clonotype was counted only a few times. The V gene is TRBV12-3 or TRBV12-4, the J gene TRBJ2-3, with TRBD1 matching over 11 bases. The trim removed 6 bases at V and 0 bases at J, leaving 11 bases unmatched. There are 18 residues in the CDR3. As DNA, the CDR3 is TGTGCCAGCAGACGAGGACAGGGGGCCTCTTCTAGCACAGATACGCAGTATTTT. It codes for CASRRGQGASSSTDTQYF.

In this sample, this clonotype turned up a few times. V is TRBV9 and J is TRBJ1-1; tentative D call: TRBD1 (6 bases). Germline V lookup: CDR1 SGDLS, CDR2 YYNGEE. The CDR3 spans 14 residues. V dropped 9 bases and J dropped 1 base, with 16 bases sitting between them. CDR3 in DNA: TGTGCCACTACCCGGGGGGCTACGAACACTGAAGCTTTCTTT. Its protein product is CATTRGATNTEAFF. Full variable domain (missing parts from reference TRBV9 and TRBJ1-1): DSGVTQTPKHLITATGQRVTLRCSPRSGDLSVYWYQQSLDQGLQFLIQYYNGEERAKGNILERFSAQQFPDLHSELNLSSLELGDSALYFCATTRGATNTEAFFGQGTRLTVV.

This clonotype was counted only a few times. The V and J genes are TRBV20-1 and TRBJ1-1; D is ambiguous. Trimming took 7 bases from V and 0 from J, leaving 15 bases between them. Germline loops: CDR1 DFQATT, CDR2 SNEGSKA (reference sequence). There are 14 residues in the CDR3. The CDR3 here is CSVGPDRMNTEAFF. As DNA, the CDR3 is TGCAGTGTCGGGCCAGATCGAATGAACACTGAAGCTTTCTTT.

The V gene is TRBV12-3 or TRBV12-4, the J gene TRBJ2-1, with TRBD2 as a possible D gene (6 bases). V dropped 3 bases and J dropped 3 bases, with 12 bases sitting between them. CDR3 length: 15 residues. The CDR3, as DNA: TGTGCCAGCAGTTTTGAGGCTAGCGTCTACAATGAGCAGTTCTTC. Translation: CASSFEASVYNEQFF.

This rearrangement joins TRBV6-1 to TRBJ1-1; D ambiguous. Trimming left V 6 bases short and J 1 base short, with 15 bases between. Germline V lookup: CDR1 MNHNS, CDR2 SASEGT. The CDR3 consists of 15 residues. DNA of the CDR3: TGTGCCAGCAGGCCAGGCTGGCAGGCGAACACTGAAGCTTTCTTT. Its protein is CASRPGWQANTEAFF.

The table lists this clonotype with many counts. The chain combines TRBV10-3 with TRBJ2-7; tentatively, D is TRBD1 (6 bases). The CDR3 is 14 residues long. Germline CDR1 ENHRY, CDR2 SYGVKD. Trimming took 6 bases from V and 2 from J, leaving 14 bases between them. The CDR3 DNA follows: TGTGCCATCAGCACAGGGCCCCCAACCTACGAGCAGTACGTC. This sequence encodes CAISTGPPTYEQYV.

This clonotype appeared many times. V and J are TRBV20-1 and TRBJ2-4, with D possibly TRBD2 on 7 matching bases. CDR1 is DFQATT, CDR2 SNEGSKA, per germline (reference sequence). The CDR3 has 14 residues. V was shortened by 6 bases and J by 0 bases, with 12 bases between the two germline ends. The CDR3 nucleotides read TGCAGTGCGGATCGGGGGGCAGCCAAAAACATTCAGTACTTC. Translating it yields CSADRGAAKNIQYF.

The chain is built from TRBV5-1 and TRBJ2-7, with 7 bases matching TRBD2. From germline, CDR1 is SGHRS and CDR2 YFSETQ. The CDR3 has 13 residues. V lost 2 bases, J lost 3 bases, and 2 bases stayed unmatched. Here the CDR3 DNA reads TGCGCCAGCAGCTTCGGACTAGGCTACGAGCAGTACTTC. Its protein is CASSFGLGYEQYF.

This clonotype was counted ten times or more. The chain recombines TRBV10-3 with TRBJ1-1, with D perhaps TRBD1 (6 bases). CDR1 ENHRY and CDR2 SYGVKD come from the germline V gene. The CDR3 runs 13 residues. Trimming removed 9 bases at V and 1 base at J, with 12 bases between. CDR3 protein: CAIRGTPNTEAFF. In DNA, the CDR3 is TGTGCCATTCGCGGGACACCGAACACTGAAGCTTTCTTT.